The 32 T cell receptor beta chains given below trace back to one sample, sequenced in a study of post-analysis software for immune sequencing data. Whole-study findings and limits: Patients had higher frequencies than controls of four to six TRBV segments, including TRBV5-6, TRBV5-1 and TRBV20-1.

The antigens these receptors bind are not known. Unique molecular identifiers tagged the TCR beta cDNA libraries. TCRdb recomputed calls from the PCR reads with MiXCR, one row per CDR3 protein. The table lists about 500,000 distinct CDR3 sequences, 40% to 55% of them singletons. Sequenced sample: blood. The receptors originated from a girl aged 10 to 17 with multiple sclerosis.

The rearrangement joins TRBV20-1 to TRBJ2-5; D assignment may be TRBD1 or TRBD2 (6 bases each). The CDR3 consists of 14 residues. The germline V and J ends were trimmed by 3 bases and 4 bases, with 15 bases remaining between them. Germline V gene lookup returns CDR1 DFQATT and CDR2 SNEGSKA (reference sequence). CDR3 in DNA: TGCAGTGCTAGTTCCTTGGAGGGGGGAGAGACCCAGTACTTC. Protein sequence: CSASSLEGGETQYF.

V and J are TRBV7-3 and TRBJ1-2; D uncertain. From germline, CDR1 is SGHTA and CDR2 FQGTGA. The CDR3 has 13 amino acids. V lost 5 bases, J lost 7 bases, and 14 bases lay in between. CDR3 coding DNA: TGTGCCAGCAGCCCGGATTCAATCTCTGGCTACACCTTC. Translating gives CASSPDSISGYTF.

The CDR3 coding sequence is TGCAGTGCTAGGGGAGGGATCATCCCTTCTTTAAGCACAGATACGCAGTATTTT. Translated, it gives CSARGGIIPSLSTDTQYF. V and J are TRBV20-1 and TRBJ2-3, with 7 bases fitting TRBD2. V dropped 3 bases and J dropped 0; count of bases not matched to a gene: 15. The germline CDR1 and CDR2 sequences are DFQATT and SNEGSKA (reference sequence). The CDR3 spans 18 residues.

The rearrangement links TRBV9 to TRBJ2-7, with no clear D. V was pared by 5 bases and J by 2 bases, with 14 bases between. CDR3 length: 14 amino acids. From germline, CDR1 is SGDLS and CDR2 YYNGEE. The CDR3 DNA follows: TGTGCCAGCAGTAGAGTTGACTCACCCTACGAGCAGTACTTC. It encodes CASSRVDSPYEQYF.

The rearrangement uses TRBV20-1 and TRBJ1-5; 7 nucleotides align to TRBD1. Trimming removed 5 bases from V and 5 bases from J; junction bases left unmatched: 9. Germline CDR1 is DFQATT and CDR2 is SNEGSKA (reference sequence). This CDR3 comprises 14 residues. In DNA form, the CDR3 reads TGCAGTGCTTCATCCGGGACAGCTGATCAGCCCCAGCATTTT. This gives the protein CSASSGTADQPQHF.

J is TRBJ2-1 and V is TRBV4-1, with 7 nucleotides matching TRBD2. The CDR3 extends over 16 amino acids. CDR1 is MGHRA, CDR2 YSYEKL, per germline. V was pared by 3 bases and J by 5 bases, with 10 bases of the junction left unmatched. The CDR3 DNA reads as TGCGCCAGCAGCCAGGGGCAGCGGGAAGGGAACAATGAGCAGTTCTTC. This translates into CASSQGQREGNNEQFF.

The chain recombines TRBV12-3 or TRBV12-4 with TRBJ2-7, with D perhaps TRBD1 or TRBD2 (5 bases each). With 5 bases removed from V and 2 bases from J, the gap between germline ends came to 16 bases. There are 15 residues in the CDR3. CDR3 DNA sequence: TGTGCCAGCAGTCCCCAAGGGGAGATGGCCTACGAGCAGTACTTC. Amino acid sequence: CASSPQGEMAYEQYF.

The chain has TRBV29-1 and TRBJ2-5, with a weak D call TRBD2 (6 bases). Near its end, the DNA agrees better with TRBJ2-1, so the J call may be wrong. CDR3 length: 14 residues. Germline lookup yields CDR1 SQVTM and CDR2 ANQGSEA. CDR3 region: CSVVGWEEQETQFF. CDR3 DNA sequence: TGCAGCGTGGTGGGGTGGGAGGAACAAGAGACCCAGTTCTTC.

Written as DNA, the CDR3 is TGTGCCAGCAGTAAGATGACTTCCCTCACCTACAATGAGCAGTTCTTC. Translation: CASSKMTSLTYNEQFF. The chain recombines TRBV5-4 with TRBJ2-1, with D unresolved. There are 16 residues in the CDR3. Trimming left V 5 bases short and J 2 bases short, with 17 bases between. Germline V gene lookup returns CDR1 SGHNT and CDR2 YYREEE (reference sequence).

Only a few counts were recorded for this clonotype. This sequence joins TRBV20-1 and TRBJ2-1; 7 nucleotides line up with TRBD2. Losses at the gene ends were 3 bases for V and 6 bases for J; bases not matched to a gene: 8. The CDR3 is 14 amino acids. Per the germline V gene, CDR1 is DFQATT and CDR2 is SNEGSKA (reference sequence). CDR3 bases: TGCAGTGCTAGTCCGGACTCGGGGGGCAATGAGCAGTTCTTC. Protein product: CSASPDSGGNEQFF.

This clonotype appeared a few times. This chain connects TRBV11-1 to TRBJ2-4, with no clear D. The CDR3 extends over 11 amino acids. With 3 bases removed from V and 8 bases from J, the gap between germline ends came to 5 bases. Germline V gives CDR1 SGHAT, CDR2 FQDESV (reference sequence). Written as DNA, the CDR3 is TGTGCCAGCAGCTTTCGGGACATTCAGTACTTC. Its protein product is CASSFRDIQYF. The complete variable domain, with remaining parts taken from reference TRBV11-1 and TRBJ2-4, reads EAEVAQSPRYKITEKSQAVAFWCDPISGHATLYWYRQILGQGPELLVQFQDESVVDDSQLPKDRFSAERLKGVDSTLKIQPAELGDSAMYLCASSFRDIQYFGAGTRLSVL.

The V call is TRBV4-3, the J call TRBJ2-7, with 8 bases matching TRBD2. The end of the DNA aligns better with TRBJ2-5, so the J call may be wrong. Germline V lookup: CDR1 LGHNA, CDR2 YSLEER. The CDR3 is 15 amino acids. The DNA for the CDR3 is TGCGCCAGCAGCCAAGATTACCTAGCGGGAGAGACCCAGTACTTC. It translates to CASSQDYLAGETQYF.

The CDR3 DNA follows: TGTGCCAGCAGTTTCAGGGCGAACTATGGCTACACCTTC. Protein product: CASSFRANYGYTF. The V and J genes are TRBV12-3 or TRBV12-4 and TRBJ1-2; D may be TRBD1 (5 bases). The CDR3 spans 13 residues. V was trimmed by 3 bases and J by 2 bases, leaving 7 bases between them.

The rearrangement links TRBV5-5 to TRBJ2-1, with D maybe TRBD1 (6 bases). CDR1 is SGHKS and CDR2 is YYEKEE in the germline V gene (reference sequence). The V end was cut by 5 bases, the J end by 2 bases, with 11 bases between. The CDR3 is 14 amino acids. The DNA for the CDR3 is TGTGCCAGCAGTTATGGACAGACCTACAATGAGCAGTTCTTC. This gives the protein CASSYGQTYNEQFF.

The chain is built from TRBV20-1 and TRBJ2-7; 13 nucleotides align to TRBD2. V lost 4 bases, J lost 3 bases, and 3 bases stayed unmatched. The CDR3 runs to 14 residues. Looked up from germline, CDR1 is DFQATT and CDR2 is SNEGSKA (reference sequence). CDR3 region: CSATTSGRNYEQYF. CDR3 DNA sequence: TGCAGTGCTACGACTAGCGGGAGGAACTACGAGCAGTACTTC.

The CDR3 is CASSLGDRLNGYTF. The CDR3 DNA is TGTGCCAGCAGCTTAGGGGACAGACTTAATGGCTACACCTTC. V usage is TRBV7-2 and J usage is TRBJ1-2; 7 positions agree with TRBD1. The germline V gene has CDR1 SGHTA and CDR2 FQGNSA. The CDR3 spans 14 residues. J was trimmed by 6 bases and V by 1 base; bases with no gene match: 5.

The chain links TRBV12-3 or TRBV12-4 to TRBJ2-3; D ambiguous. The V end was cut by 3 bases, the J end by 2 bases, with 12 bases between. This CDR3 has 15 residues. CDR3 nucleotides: TGTGCCAGCAGTTTGTTTGGGCGAAACACAGATACGCAGTATTTT. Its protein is CASSLFGRNTDTQYF.

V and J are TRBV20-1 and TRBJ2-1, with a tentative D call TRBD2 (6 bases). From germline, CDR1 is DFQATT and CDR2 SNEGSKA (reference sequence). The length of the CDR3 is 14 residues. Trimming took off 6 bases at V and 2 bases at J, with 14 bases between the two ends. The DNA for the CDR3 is TGCAGTGCCAAGACACTAGCAACCTACAATGAGCAGTTCTTC. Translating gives CSAKTLATYNEQFF.

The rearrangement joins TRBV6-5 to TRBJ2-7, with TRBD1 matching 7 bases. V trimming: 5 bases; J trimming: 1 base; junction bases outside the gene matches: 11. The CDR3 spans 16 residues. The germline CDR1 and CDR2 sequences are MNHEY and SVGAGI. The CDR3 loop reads CASSHLPGQFSYEQYF. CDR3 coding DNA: TGTGCCAGCAGTCACCTTCCGGGACAGTTTTCCTACGAGCAGTACTTC.

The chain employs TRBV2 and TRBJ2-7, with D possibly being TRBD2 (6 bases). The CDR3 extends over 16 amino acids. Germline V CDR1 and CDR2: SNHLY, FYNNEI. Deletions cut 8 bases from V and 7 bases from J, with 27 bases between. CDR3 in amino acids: CASALLSGSSYNEQYF. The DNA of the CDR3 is TGTGCCAGCGCTTTACTTAGCGGAAGCTCCTACAATGAGCAGTACTTC. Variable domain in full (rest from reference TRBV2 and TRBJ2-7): EPEVTQTPSHQVTQMGQEVILRCVPISNHLYFYWYRQILGQKVEFLVSFYNNEISEKSEIFDDQFSVERPDGSNFTLKIRSTKLEDSAMYFCASALLSGSSYNEQYFGPGTRLTVT.

CDR3 nucleotides: TGCAGTGCCCTACGGGGTGCGGGCAATCAGCCCCAGCATTTT. Its translation is CSALRGAGNQPQHF. This rearrangement joins TRBV20-1 to TRBJ1-5; D uncertain. The ends were cut back, 6 bases at V and 2 bases at J, with 14 bases in the middle. Germline loops: CDR1 DFQATT, CDR2 SNEGSKA (reference sequence). The CDR3 extends over 14 amino acids.

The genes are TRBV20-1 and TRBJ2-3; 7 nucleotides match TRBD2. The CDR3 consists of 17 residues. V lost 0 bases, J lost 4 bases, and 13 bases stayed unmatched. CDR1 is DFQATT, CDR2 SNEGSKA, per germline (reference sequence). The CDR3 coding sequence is TGCAGTGCTAGAGACTCCTCCTGGGCGGGAGTGGCAGATACGCAGTATTTT. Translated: CSARDSSWAGVADTQYF.

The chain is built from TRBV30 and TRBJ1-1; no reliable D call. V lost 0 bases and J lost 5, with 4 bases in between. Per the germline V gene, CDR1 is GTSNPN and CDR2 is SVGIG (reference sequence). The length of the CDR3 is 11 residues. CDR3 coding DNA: TGTGCCTGGAGTGTCAATACTGAAGCTTTCTTT. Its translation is CAWSVNTEAFF.

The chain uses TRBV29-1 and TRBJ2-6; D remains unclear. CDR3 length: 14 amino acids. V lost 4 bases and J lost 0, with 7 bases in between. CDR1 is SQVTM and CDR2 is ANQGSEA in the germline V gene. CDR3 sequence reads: CSVGDVSGANVLTF. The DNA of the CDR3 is TGCAGCGTTGGGGATGTCTCTGGGGCCAACGTCCTGACTTTC.

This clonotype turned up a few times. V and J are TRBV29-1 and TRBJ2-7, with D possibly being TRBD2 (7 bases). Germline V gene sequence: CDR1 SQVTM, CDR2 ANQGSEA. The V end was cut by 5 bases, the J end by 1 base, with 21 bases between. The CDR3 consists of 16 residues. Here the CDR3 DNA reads TGCAGCGTTCTTACCTCCAGGAGGGGGGGGTCCTACGAGCAGTACTTC. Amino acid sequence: CSVLTSRRGGSYEQYF.

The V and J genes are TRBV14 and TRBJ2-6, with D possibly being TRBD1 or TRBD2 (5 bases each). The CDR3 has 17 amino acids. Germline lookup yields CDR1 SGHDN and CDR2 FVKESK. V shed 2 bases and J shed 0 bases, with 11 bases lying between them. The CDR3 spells CASSQPGRFSGANVLTF. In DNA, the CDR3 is TGTGCCAGCAGCCAACCGGGACGTTTCTCTGGGGCCAACGTCCTGACTTTC.

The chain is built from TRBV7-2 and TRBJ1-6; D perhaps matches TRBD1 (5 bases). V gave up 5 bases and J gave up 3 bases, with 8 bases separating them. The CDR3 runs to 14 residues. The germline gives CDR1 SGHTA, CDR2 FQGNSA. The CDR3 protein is CASSRDGYNSPLHF. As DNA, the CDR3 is TGTGCCAGCAGCCGGGACGGCTATAATTCACCCCTCCACTTT.

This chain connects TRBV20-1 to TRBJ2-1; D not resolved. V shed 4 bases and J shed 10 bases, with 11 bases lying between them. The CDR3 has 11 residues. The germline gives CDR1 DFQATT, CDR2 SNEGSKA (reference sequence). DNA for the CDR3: TGCAGTGCTACCGACACGTACGAGCAGTTCTTC. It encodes CSATDTYEQFF.

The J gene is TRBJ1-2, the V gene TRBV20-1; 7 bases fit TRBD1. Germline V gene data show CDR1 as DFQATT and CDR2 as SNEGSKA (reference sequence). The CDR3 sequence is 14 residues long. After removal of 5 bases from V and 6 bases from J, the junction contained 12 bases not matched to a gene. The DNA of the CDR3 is TGCAGTGCTGCCATAGGGGGCAACAGAGATGGCTACACCTTC. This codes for CSAAIGGNRDGYTF.

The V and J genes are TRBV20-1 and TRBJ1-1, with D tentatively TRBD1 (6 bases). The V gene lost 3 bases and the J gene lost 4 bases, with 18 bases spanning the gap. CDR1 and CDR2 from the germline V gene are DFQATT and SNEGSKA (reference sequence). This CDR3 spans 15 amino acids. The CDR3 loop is CSASGSHRGVTEAFF. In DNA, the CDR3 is TGCAGTGCTAGTGGATCACATAGGGGGGTCACTGAAGCTTTCTTT.

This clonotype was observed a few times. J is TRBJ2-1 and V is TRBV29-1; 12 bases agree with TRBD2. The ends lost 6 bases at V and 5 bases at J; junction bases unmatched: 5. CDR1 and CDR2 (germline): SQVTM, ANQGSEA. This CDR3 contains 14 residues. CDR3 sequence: CSVIGLAGHNEQFF. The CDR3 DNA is TGCAGCGTGATAGGACTAGCGGGGCACAATGAGCAGTTCTTC.

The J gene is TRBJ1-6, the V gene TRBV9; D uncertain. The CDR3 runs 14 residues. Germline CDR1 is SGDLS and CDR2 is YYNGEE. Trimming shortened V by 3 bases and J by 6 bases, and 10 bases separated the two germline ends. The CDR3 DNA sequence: TGTGCCAGCAGCGCCCAGAGTTTTAATTCACCCCTCCACTTT. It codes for CASSAQSFNSPLHF.